This T cell receptor (beta chain) is drawn from a study of shared clonotypes between healthy human individuals. Some clones are missing from TCRdb's copy, which holds only in-frame ones; the method was immunoSEQ multiplex PCR. Here the sample spans about 1.5 million clones, roughly 95% being singletons. The CDR3 is made up of 13 amino acids. Germline values: CDR1 SGHRS, CDR2 YFSETQ. V lost 2 bases, J lost 8 bases, and 4 bases stayed unmatched. The sequence derives from a man aged 25-45 years in good health. This sequence joins TRBV5-1 and TRBJ2-1; 7 positions match TRBD1. Sequenced: naive CD4+ T cells sorted from blood. Subset specified: CD45RA+ positively selected. In DNA form, the CDR3 reads TGCGCCAGCAGCTTACAGGGGAACGATGAGCAGTTCTTC. This gives the protein CASSLQGNDEQFF.